This TCR beta chain was found in a study of blood T cell repertoires in COVID-19. As for the study in general: COVID-19 samples, acute and convalescent, were from the United States, Italy and Spain.

Original analysis: Reference gene primer amplification gave estimated nucleated cell counts. Assay: immunoSEQ multiplex PCR; the TCRdb copy retains only in-frame clones and omits some. The V and J calls and clone size were taken over from that table, and D and trimming were inferred from the DNA. The sample has about 480,000 clones; 88% are singletons. This clonotype originated in a woman between 50 and 59 years old with COVID-19, enrolled during active disease. Specimen: peripheral blood.

The CDR3: CAWSKTALNEQFF. CDR3 sequence (DNA): TGTGCCTGGAGTAAAACAGCCCTCAATGAGCAGTTCTTC. The gene calls are TRBV30 and TRBJ2-1, with unresolved D. Trimming removed 2 bases from V and 6 bases from J, with 11 bases in between. The CDR3 sequence is 13 residues long. Germline CDR1 GTSNPN, CDR2 SVGIG (reference sequence).